The 5 T cell receptor beta chains given below trace back to one sample, sequenced in a study of blood T cells in healthy people across ages. A second PCR, run for roughly 6 to 11 cycles, used a sample-barcoded 5' primer plus a J-beta primer mix. Using its own MiXCR run on the 5' RACE reads, TCRdb lists one record per CDR3 protein. Found here are roughly 800,000 distinct CDR3 sequences, more than 45% of them singletons; the top ten hold roughly 22%. The sequenced sample was blood. Source of these receptors: a man aged 25-40 years in good health.

The chain joins TRBV3-1 to TRBJ1-2, with a possible D match to TRBD1 (6 bases). Trimming cost V 2 bases and J 4 bases, with 14 bases left between them. Germline CDR1 LGHDT, CDR2 YNNKEL (reference sequence). This CDR3 spans 15 amino acids. The CDR3 is CASSQSNDRLYGYTF. Here the CDR3 DNA reads TGTGCCAGCAGCCAAAGTAATGACAGGCTCTATGGCTACACCTTC. Full variable domain (rest looked up from reference TRBV3-1 and TRBJ1-2): DTAVSQTPKYLVTQMGNDKSIKCEQNLGHDTMYWYKQDSKKFLKIMFSYNNKELIINETVPNRFSPKSPDKAHLNLHINSLELGDSAVYFCASSQSNDRLYGYTFGSGTRLTVV.

The chain employs TRBV6-5 and TRBJ1-1; perhaps TRBD1 as D (6 bases). CDR3 length: 15 amino acids. The ends were cut back, 4 bases at V and 1 base at J, with 13 bases in the middle. CDR1 MNHEY and CDR2 SVGAGI come from the germline V gene. The CDR3, as DNA: TGTGCCAGCAGTTCGGGGACAAGTGGGAACACTGAAGCTTTCTTT. Translated: CASSSGTSGNTEAFF.

This clonotype was detected only a few times. This chain uses TRBV29-1 with TRBJ1-2, with D maybe TRBD1 (5 bases). CDR3 length equals 12 residues. Germline V CDR1 and CDR2: SQVTM, ANQGSEA. V lost 2 bases, J lost 7 bases, and 11 bases lay in between. The CDR3 loop reads CSVEQGGFGYTF. Written as DNA, the CDR3 is TGCAGCGTTGAACAGGGAGGATTTGGCTACACCTTC.

This clonotype was detected ten times or more. V is TRBV11-2 and J is TRBJ2-1; either TRBD1 or TRBD2 may supply D (5 bases each). Germline CDR1 is SGHAT and CDR2 is FQNNGV. CDR3 length: 16 amino acids. Trimming stripped 2 bases from V and 1 base from J, with 12 bases between. The CDR3 DNA sequence: TGTGCCAGCAGCTTATATGGGGGAACTTCCTACAATGAGCAGTTCTTC. Encoded protein: CASSLYGGTSYNEQFF.

The chain employs TRBV10-3 and TRBJ2-1; TRBD1 matches at 9 bases. Per germline, CDR1 ENHRY and CDR2 SYGVKD. Germline trimming cut 4 bases from V and 6 bases from J; bases unmatched to any gene: 4. The CDR3 extends over 14 amino acids. CDR3 loop: CAISAGQGLNEQFF. The DNA for the CDR3 is TGTGCCATCAGTGCGGGACAGGGACTCAATGAGCAGTTCTTC.